This paragraph reports one T cell receptor beta chain. Its antigen remains unknown. These data originate in a study of cytomegalovirus exposure and HLA in healthy donors. As for the study in general: Unique TCR beta sequences numbering approximately 120 million came from 150 million to 200 million T cells in an earlier analysis. Among the roughly 370 genotyped donors, just over 80% were placed in the Caucasian-associated ancestry cluster. Findings of the study overall: Many donors shared some public TCRs, even though most TCR sequences were rare. Later on, a genetic analysis was performed. It linked a missense variant in DCLRE1C with V- and J-gene trimming of TCR beta.

The V segment lost 4 bases and the J segment 2 bases; nucleotides outside the gene matches: 7. The CDR3 spans 17 residues. Germline assignment: CDR1 SGHNT and CDR2 YENEEA. PCR primers comprised 60 Vbeta and 13 Jbeta primers. The method was immunoSEQ multiplex PCR; TCRdb's version includes in-frame clones alone and lacks a portion of them. The data contain 100,000 to 150,000 clones, over 70% of them seen just once; the ten biggest clones take up under 4.5%. The source of this sequence is a man between 35 and 55 years old in good health and CMV-seropositive. This chain links TRBV11-3 with TRBJ2-3; 12 nucleotides match TRBD2. Material: PBMCs. Here the CDR3 DNA reads TGTGCCAGCAGCTCCCGTCGGACTAGCGGGGACACAGATACGCAGTATTTT. Translating gives CASSSRRTSGDTDTQYF. Full variable domain (rest looked up from reference TRBV11-3 and TRBJ2-3): EAGVVQSPRYKIIEKKQPVAFWCNPISGHNTLYWYLQNLGQGPELLIRYENEEAVDDSQLPKDRFSAERLKGVDSTLKIQPAELGDSAVYLCASSSRRTSGDTDTQYFGPGTRLTVL.